A single sample is the source of the 14 T cell receptor beta chains below, sequenced in a study of cytotoxic CD8 clonotypes in ibrutinib-treated CLL. Measured with immunoSEQ multiplex PCR; TCRdb has only the in-frame clones, and not every one. The profile covers roughly 330,000 clones, with 67% appearing a single time and about 6.7% taken by the ten largest. Sequenced here: PBMCs, sampled after 36 months of ibrutinib treatment. These receptors were obtained from a human donor with chronic lymphocytic leukemia.

This rearrangement joins TRBV19 to TRBJ1-1; 9 bases line up with TRBD1. Germline V gene lookup returns CDR1 LNHDA and CDR2 SQIVND (reference sequence). V shed 7 bases, J shed 9 bases, and the junction held 18 bases outside the gene matches. The CDR3 extends over 16 amino acids. Here the CDR3 reads CASMRDRANRYQKAFF. CDR3 coding DNA: TGTGCCAGTATGAGGGACAGGGCAAACCGCTACCAAAAAGCTTTCTTT.

The J gene is TRBJ1-6, the V gene TRBV6-5; D call uncertain. The V gene lost 2 bases and the J gene lost 6 bases, with 11 bases spanning the gap. Germline V lookup: CDR1 MNHEY, CDR2 SVGAGI. CDR3 length equals 15 residues. This chain's CDR3 is CASSYGGRSNSPLHF. The CDR3 DNA follows: TGTGCCAGCAGTTACGGAGGACGGAGTAATTCACCCCTCCACTTT.

The gene calls are TRBV28 and TRBJ2-6; D is ambiguous. V lost 8 bases and J 2 bases, leaving 10 bases between the germline ends. CDR1 and CDR2 (germline): MDHEN, SYDVKM. This CDR3 is built from 14 residues. The CDR3: CASRQSAGANVLTF. The DNA for the CDR3 is TGTGCCAGCCGTCAATCCGCTGGGGCCAACGTCCTGACTTTC.

The chain links TRBV7-9 to TRBJ1-2; 9 nucleotides line up with TRBD1. J gave up 13 bases and V 5 bases, and 11 bases lay outside the gene matches. This CDR3 has 13 residues. Germline CDR1 and CDR2: SEHNR and FQNEAQ (reference sequence). CDR3 protein: CASSLWDRASFTF. The DNA for the CDR3 is TGTGCCAGCAGCCTGTGGGACAGGGCCTCCTTCACCTTC.

The chain is built from TRBV6-4 and TRBJ2-3, with a weak D call TRBD2 (6 bases). With 6 bases removed from V and 5 bases from J, the gap between germline ends came to 15 bases. The CDR3 is 14 residues long. In germline, CDR1 is MRHNA, CDR2 SNTAGT. CDR3 coding DNA: TGTGCCAGCAGAGTGGATGGTAGCGGAGATACGCAGTATTTT. It yields the protein CASRVDGSGDTQYF.

The chain employs TRBV7-6 and TRBJ2-7; D not resolved. Looked up from germline, CDR1 is SGHVS and CDR2 is FNYEAQ. This CDR3 is built from 14 residues. Trimming stripped 0 bases from V and 2 bases from J, with 8 bases between. The DNA for the CDR3 is TGTGCCAGCAGCTTAGCGGTTTCCCCCTACGAGCAGTACTTC. The encoded protein is CASSLAVSPYEQYF.

V usage is TRBV7-9 and J usage is TRBJ1-6; the match to TRBD1 covers 9 bases. CDR1 SEHNR and CDR2 FQNEAQ come from the germline V gene (reference sequence). Unmatched junction bases numbered 5, after V lost 4 bases and J lost 7 bases. The CDR3 runs to 15 residues. CDR3 sequence reads: CASSSGTGRNSPLHF. CDR3 coding DNA: TGTGCCAGCAGCTCCGGGACAGGGAGGAATTCACCCCTCCACTTT.

The rearrangement uses TRBV25-1 and TRBJ2-5; maybe TRBD1 (5 bases). The CDR3 has 15 amino acids. Germline CDR1 and CDR2: MGHDK and SYGVNS. V lost 3 bases and J 2 bases, leaving 13 bases between the germline ends. The CDR3 is CASSDRAKDQETQYF. CDR3 sequence (DNA): TGTGCCAGCAGTGACAGGGCCAAGGATCAAGAGACCCAGTACTTC.

The chain carries TRBV29-1 and TRBJ1-1; TRBD1 aligns across 8 bases. Germline CDR1 SQVTM, CDR2 ANQGSEA. The CDR3 covers 12 residues. V lost 7 bases and J lost 4; bases outside the gene matches: 5. CDR3 residues: CSAGQGLTEAFF. The DNA for the CDR3 is TGCAGCGCAGGACAGGGACTCACTGAAGCTTTCTTT.

J is TRBJ2-4 and V is TRBV6-1; 7 nucleotides align to TRBD1. Germline assignment: CDR1 MNHNS and CDR2 SASEGT. The CDR3 has 14 residues. The trim removed 7 bases at V and 5 bases at J, leaving 8 bases unmatched. CDR3 DNA sequence: TGTGCCAGCACGGACAGGTTTGGGGAAAACATTCAGTACTTC. This encodes CASTDRFGENIQYF.

V and J are TRBV5-1 and TRBJ2-1; 8 nucleotides align to TRBD2. This CDR3 comprises 16 residues. V shed 4 bases, J shed 1 base, and the junction held 7 bases outside the gene matches. From germline, CDR1 is SGHRS and CDR2 YFSETQ. Here the CDR3 reads CASSPFAGGSYNEQFF. CDR3 coding DNA: TGCGCCAGCAGCCCGTTCGCGGGGGGTTCCTACAATGAGCAGTTCTTC.

The CDR3, as DNA: TGTGCCAGCAGCATCCGACTAGCGGCCTACGAGCAGTACTTC. Protein sequence: CASSIRLAAYEQYF. The chain links TRBV11-2 to TRBJ2-7; 9 bases align to TRBD2. The CDR3 sequence is 14 residues long. Germline V gene sequence: CDR1 SGHAT, CDR2 FQNNGV. The J segment lost 2 bases and the V segment lost 5 bases, leaving 4 bases of the junction unmatched. Full variable domain (missing parts from reference TRBV11-2 and TRBJ2-7): EAGVAQSPRYKIIEKRQSVAFWCNPISGHATLYWYQQILGQGPKLLIQFQNNGVVDDSQLPKDRFSAERLKGVDSTLKIQPAKLEDSAVYLCASSIRLAAYEQYFGPGTRLTVT.

CDR3 nucleotide sequence: TGTGCCAGCAGCCAAAGCGGGGGGGCAGATACGCAGTATTTT. Protein product: CASSQSGGADTQYF. The chain links TRBV14 to TRBJ2-3, with 10 bases that match TRBD2. This CDR3 is built from 14 residues. The V and J ends lost 2 bases and 4 bases, in that order; junction bases with no gene match: 0. Germline V lookup: CDR1 SGHDN, CDR2 FVKESK.

This clone was counted between two and nine times. This chain connects TRBV27 to TRBJ1-6; D unresolved. The germline gives CDR1 MNHEY, CDR2 SMNVEV (reference sequence). Trimming stripped 8 bases from V and 5 bases from J, with 10 bases between. The CDR3 has 13 residues. The CDR3 DNA sequence: TGTGCCAGCTCTCTACAGCATAATTCACCCCTCCACTTT. Protein sequence: CASSLQHNSPLHF.